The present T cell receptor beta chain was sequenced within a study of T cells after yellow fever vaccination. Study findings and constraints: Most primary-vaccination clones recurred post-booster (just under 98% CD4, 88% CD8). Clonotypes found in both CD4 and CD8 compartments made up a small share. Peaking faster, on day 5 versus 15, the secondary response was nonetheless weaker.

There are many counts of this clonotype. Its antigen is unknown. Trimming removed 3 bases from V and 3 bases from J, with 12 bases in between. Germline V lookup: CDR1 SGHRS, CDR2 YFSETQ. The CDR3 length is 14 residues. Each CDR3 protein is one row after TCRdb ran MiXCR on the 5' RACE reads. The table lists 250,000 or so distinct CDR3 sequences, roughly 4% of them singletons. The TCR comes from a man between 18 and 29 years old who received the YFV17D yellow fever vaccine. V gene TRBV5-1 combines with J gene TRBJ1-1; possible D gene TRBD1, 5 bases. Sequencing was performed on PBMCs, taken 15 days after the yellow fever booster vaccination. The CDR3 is CASSSGLKDTEAFF. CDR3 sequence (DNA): TGCGCCAGCAGCTCGGGACTGAAAGACACTGAAGCTTTCTTT.